One T cell receptor beta chain is described in this entry. Its antigen is still unknown. Base qualities are not at hand, and no much larger clone is one base apart. V is cut by 7 bases and J by 2 bases, and the space between the germline ends is 21 bases. The CDR3, from cysteine to phenylalanine, totals 17 residues. The sequence is cut down to CDR3 DNA, 51 bases in frame from base 1. The germline V gene sets CDR1 to ENHRY and CDR2 to SYGVKD. These data are taken from a study of breast tumors, draining lymph nodes, adjacent tissues (dated by TCRdb to about 2016). Background for the entire study: The study compared TCR beta repertoires across tumor, adjacent nontumor tissue and axillary lymph nodes from breast cancer patients. In human breast cancer, the study set out to assess how tumor, surrounding tissue and draining lymph node repertoires relate to one another and whether T cells might be exchanged between them. Broader findings and caveats from the paper: The data were considered consistent with most tumor T cells being derived from the lymph node and subsequently expanding within tumor tissue. The conclusion that tumor T cells originate in lymph nodes was framed as consistent with a hypothesis rather than directly demonstrated. Tumor and nontumor tissue repertoires were significantly more similar in luminal-like than in basal-like breast cancer. Tumor T-cell repertoires showed less diversity than lymph node repertoires and more diversity than nontumor tissue repertoires, and tumor T-cell repertoires showed preferential V and J gene usage.

Sequencing instrument: Illumina HiSeq 2000. Multiplex PCR amplification was used to build the TCR beta chain libraries. The amplified TCR beta chain products were analyzed by high-throughput sequencing. The public reads were reprocessed in TCRdb via fastp at Q25 and MiXCR, keeping in-frame beta chains. Under each unique CDR3 protein, matching rows form one entry showing the most common genes and DNA. This sample lists about 21,000 distinct CDR3 sequences; 45% to 65% were detected once. The top ten clones comprise roughly an eighth of the sample. The origin of this receptor is a female donor with breast cancer. Some clones in this sample may be carry-over from other donors' samples. The chain is assembled from TRBV10-3 and TRBJ1-3, with a weak D call of TRBD1 (5 bases match). Material: breast tumor tissue. CDR3 reads: CAINTIFTTVPGNTIYF. DNA sequence: TGTGCCATCAATACCATTTTCACGACAGTCCCTGGAAACACCATATATTTT.